A single TCR beta chain is shown here with its context. Germline V gives CDR1 SGHNT, CDR2 YENEEA. The V end was cut by 5 bases, the J end by 6 bases, with 18 bases between. This CDR3 is 15 amino acids long. This sample was included in a study of blood T cell repertoires in COVID-19. For the study at large: Researchers got acute and convalescent COVID-19 samples from the United States, Italy and Spain. Sample material is recorded as cDNA or gDNA derived from T cells, B-cell-depleted T cells, or PBMCs.

Using immunoSEQ multiplex PCR, the repertoire was profiled, and TCRdb retains in-frame clones only, with some absent. The repertoire consists of about 120,000 clones, with approximately 90% occurring once and the leading ten covering roughly 2.2%. The sequencing sample was made of peripheral blood. The chain has TRBV11-3 and TRBJ2-3; D unresolved. The sequence came from a woman in her fifties or sixties with acute or convalescent COVID-19. CDR3 bases: TGTGCCAGCAGCCCGCGTCTGGGTGGGCATGATACGCAGTATTTT. Protein: CASSPRLGGHDTQYF.